The clone carrying this TCR beta chain was detected many times. Its cognate antigen is unknown. This CDR3 region has 14 residues. Germline V gene data show CDR1 as SQVTM and CDR2 as ANQGSEA. V lost 4 bases to trimming and J lost 1 base, with 13 bases between them. Relying on iRepertoire HTBI primers and Arm-PCR of CDR3 regions, the team built TCR beta libraries. MiXCR, applied by TCRdb to the multiplex PCR reads, yields one record per CDR3 protein. The sample comprises under 700,000 distinct CDR3 sequences, 15% to 20% of which are singletons, and 20% to 30% rests with the top ten. The data belong to a study of regulatory T cells in long-lasting Graves disease. Overall study results and limits: Persistent cases of Graves' showed reduced TCR diversity relative to newly diagnosed patients.

Time point: newly diagnosed GD, antithyroid drugs for less than 3 months. Making the TCR library involved RNA that had been extracted from PBMCs. The sample also formed part of further work on T cells in Graves' hyperthyroidism and ophthalmopathy.

Sequencing used peripheral blood mononuclear cells (PBMCs), obtained at new diagnosis, from a patient treated with antithyroid drugs. The V gene is TRBV29-1, the J gene TRBJ1-1; TRBD1 is a possible D gene (6 bases). This receptor was obtained from a woman aged 35-65 years with Graves disease. The DNA for the CDR3 is TGCAGCGTTGGACAGGCCTTCACGAACACTGAAGCTTTCTTT. Translation gives CSVGQAFTNTEAFF.